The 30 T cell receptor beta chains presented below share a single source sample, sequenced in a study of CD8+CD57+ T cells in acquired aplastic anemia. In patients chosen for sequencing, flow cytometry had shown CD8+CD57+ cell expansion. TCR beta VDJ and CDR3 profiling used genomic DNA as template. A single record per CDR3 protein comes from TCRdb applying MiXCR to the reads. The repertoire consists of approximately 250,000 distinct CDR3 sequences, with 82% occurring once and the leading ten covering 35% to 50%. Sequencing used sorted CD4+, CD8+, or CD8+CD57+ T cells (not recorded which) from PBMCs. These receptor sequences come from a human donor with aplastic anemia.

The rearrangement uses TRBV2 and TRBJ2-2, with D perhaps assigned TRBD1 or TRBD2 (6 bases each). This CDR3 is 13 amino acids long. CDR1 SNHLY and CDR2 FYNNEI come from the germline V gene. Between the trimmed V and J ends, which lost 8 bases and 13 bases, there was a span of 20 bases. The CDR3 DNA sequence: TGTGCCAGCTTGGACGGGGGCACCGGGACGCTGTTTTTT. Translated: CASLDGGTGTLFF.

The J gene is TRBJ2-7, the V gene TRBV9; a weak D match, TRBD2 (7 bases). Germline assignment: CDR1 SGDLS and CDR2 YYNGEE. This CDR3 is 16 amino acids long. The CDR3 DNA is TGTGCCAGCAGTGAGGGGGGGCGAGAAGTCGGCTACAAGCAGTACGTC. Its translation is CASSEGGREVGYKQYV.

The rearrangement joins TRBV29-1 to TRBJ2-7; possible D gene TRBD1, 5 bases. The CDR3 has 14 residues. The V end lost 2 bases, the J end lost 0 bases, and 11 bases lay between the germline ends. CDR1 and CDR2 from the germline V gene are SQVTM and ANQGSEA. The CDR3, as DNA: TGCAGCGTTGAATCCCAAGGGGCCTCCTACGAGCAGTACTTC. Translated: CSVESQGASYEQYF.

This CDR3 reads CASSKGQAGGGDTQYF. As DNA, the CDR3 is TGTGCCAGCAGCAAGGGACAGGCGGGGGGCGGGGATACGCAGTATTTT. The V gene is TRBV7-2, the J gene TRBJ2-3, with D perhaps TRBD1 or TRBD2 (8 bases each). The CDR3 runs to 16 residues. Germline V gives CDR1 SGHTA, CDR2 FQGNSA. Trimming pared 5 bases from V and 6 bases from J, leaving 21 bases between.

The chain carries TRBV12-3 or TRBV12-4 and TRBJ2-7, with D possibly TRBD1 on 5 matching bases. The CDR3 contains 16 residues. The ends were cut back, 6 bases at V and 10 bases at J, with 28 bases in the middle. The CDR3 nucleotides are TGTGCCAGCAGCATAGTGGCCTGGGGCAATGAGCAGTTCCAGTACGTC. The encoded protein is CASSIVAWGNEQFQYV.

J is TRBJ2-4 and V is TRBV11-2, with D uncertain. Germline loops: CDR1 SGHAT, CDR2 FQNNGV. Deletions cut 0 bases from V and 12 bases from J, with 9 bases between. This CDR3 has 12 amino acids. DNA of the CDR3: TGTGCCAGCAGCTTAGATAGGTACAATCAGTACTTC. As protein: CASSLDRYNQYF.

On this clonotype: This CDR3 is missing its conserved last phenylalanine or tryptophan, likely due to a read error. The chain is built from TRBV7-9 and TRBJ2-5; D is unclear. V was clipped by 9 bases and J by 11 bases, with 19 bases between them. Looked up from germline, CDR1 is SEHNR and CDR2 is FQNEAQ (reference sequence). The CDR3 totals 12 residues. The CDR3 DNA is TGTGCCAGAAAGTGGGAAAGAAGCAGGCAGTACGTT. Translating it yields CARKWERSRQYV.

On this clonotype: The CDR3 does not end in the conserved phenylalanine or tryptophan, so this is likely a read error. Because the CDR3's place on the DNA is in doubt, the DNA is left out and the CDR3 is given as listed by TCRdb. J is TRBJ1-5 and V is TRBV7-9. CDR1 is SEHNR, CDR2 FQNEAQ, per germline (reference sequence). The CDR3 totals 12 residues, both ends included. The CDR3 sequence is CASSLAGGPEPQ.

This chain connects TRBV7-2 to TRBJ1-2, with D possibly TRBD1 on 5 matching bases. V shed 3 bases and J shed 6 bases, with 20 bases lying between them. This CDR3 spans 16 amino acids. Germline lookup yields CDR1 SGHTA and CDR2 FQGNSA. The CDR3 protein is CASSLERGGLVHGYTF. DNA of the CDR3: TGTGCCAGCAGCTTGGAGAGGGGCGGGCTCGTGCATGGCTACACCTTC.

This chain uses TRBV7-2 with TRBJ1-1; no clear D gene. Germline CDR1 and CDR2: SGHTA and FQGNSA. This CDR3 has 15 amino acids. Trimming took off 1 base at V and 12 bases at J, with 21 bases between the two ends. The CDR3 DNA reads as TGTGCCAGCAGCTTAGATCTGAGACCGAACACGGAATCTTTCTTT. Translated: CASSLDLRPNTESFF. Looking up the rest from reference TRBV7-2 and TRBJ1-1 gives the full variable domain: GAGVSQSPSNKVTEKGKDVELRCDPISGHTALYWYRQSLGQGLEFLIYFQGNSAPDKSGLPSDRFSAERTGGSVSTLTIQRTQQEDSAVYLCASSLDLRPNTESFFGQGTRLTVV.

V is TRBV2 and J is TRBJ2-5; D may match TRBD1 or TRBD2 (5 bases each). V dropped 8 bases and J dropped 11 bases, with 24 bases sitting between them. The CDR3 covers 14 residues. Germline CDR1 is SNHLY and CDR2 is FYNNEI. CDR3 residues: CASGDRGTDTEQYF. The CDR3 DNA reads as TGTGCCAGCGGGGACCGGGGCACAGATACGGAGCAGTACTTC.

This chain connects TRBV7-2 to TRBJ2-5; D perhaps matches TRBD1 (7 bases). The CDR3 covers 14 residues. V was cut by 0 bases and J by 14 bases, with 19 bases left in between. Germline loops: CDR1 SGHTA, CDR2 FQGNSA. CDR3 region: CASSLAGGGSYGYF. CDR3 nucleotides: TGTGCCAGCAGCTTAGCTGGAGGGGGCAGCTATGGCTACTTC.

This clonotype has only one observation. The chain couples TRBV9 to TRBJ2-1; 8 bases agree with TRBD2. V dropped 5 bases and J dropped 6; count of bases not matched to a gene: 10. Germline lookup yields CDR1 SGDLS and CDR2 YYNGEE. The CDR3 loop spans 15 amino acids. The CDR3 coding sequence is TGTGCCAGCAGTCACGGGACCAGCGGGGGCAATGAGCAGTTCTTC. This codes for CASSHGTSGGNEQFF.

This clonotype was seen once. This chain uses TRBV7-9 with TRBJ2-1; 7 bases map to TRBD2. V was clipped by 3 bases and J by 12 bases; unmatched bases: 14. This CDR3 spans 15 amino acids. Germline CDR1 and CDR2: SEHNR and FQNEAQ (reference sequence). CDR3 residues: CASSLESGKGGVQFF. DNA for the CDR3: TGTGCCAGCAGCTTGGAGAGCGGGAAGGGTGGGGTGCAGTTCTTC.

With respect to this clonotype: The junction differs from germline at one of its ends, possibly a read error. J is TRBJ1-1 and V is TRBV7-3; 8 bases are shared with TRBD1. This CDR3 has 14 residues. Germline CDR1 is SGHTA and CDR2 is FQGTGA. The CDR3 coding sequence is TGTGCCAGCAGTTATCCACAGGGGGTGGGGTCCGAACACTTT. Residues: CASSYPQGVGSEHF.

The CDR3 DNA follows: TGTGCCAGCAGCCTAGAGGGGAGCGGGGAGACGCAGGATACCCAGTACTTC. Amino acids: CASSLEGSGETQDTQYF. The rearrangement uses TRBV7-8 and TRBJ2-5, with 7 bases matching TRBD2. The CDR3 covers 17 residues. The V gene's germline CDR1 is SGHVS and CDR2 FQNEAQ. Losses at the gene ends were 5 bases for V and 8 bases for J; bases not matched to a gene: 20.

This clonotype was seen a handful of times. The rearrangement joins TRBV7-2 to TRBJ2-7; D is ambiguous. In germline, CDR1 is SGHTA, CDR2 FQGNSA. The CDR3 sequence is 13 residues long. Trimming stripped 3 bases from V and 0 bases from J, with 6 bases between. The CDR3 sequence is CASSFDHSYEQYF. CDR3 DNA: TGTGCCAGCAGCTTCGACCACTCCTACGAGCAGTACTTC. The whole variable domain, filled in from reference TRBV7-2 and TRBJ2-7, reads GAGVSQSPSNKVTEKGKDVELRCDPISGHTALYWYRQSLGQGLEFLIYFQGNSAPDKSGLPSDRFSAERTGGSVSTLTIQRTQQEDSAVYLCASSFDHSYEQYFGPGTRLTVT.

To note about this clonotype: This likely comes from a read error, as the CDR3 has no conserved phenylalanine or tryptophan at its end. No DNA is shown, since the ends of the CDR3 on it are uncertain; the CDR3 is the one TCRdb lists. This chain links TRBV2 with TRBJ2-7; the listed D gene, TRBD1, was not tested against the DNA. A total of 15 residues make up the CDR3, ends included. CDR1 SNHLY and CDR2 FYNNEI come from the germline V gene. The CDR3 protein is CASGDGGTDSQYFGP.

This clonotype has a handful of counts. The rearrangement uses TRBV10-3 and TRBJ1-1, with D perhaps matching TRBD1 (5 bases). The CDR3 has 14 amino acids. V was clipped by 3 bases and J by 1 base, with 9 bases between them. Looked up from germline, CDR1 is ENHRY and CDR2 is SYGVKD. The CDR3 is CAISEKTGNTEAFF. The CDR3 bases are TGTGCCATCAGTGAAAAAACAGGGAACACTGAAGCTTTCTTT.

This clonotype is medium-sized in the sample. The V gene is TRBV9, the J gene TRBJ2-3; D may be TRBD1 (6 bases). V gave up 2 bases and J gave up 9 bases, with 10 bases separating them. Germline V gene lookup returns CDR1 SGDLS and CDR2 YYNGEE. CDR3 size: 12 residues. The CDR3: CASSVSQGTQYF. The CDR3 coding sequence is TGTGCCAGCAGCGTTTCCCAGGGGACGCAGTATTTT.

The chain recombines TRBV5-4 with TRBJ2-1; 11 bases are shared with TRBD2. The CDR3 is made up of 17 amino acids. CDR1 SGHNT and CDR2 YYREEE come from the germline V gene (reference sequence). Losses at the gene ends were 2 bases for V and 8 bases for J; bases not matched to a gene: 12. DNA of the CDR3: TGTGCCAGCAGCTTTACTAGCGAGGGACTAGCGGAGTATGAGCAGTTCTTC. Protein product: CASSFTSEGLAEYEQFF.

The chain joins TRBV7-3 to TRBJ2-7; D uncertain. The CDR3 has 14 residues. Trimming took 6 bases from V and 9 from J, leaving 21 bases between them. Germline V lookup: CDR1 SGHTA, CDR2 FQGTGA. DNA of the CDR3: TGTGCCAGCAGTATCGCCGGAAGTTCCGACACGCAGTACTTC. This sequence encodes CASSIAGSSDTQYF.

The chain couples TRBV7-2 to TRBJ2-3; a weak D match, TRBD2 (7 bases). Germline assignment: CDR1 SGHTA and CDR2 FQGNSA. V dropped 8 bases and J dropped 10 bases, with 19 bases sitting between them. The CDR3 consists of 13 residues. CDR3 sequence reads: CASWGGGKAAQYF. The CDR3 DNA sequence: TGTGCCAGCTGGGGCGGGGGCAAAGCCGCGCAGTATTTT.

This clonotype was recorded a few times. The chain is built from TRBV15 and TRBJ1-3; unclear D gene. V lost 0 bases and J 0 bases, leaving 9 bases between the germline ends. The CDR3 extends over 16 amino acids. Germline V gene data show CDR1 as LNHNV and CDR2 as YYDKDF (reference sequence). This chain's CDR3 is CATSRDPHSSGNTIYF. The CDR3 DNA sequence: TGTGCCACCAGCAGAGATCCCCATAGCTCTGGAAACACCATATATTTT.

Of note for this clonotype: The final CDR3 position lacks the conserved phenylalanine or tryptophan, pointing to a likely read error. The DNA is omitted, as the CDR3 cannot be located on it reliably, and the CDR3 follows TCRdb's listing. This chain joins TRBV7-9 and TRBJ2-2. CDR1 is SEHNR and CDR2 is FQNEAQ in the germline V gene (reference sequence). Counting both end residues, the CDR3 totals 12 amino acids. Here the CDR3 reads CASSLVPGELLI.

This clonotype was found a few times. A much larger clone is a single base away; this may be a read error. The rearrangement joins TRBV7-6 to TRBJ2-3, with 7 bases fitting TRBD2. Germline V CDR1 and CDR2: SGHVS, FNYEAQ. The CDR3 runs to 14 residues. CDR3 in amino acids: CASTLGRVPAGPNF. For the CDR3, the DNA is TGTGCCAGCACCCTAGGGAGGGTCCCCGCTGGGCCCAACTTT.

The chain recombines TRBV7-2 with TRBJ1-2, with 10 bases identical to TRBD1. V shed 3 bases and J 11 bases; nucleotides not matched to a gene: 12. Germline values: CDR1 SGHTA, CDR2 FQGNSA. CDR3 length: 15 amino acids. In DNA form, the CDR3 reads TGTGCCAGCAGCTTGACAGGGGGCGCCGATAATCAGTACACCTTC. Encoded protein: CASSLTGGADNQYTF.

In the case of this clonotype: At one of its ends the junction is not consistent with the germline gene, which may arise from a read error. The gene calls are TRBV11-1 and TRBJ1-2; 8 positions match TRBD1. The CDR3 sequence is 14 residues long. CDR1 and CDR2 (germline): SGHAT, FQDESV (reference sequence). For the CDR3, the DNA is TGCGCCAGCAGCTTAGGACAGGGCAACTATGACTACACCTTC. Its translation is CASSLGQGNYDYTF.

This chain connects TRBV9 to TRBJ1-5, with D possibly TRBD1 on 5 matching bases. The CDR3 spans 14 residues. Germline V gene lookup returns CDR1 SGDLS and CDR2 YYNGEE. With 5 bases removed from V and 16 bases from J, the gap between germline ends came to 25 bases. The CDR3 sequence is CASSEGDTRKQPHF. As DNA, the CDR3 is TGTGCCAGCAGTGAAGGGGATACGAGAAAGCAGCCCCATTTT.

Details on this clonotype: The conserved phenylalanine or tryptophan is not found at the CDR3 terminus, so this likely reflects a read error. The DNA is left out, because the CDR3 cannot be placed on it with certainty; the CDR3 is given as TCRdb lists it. The CDR3 sequence: CASSVGGGDAPQY. The rearrangement uses TRBV7-8 and TRBJ2-3; the table's D call of TRBD1 was not tested on the DNA. The CDR3 extends over 13 residues, inclusive of both ends. Germline V gene sequence: CDR1 SGHVS, CDR2 FQNEAQ.